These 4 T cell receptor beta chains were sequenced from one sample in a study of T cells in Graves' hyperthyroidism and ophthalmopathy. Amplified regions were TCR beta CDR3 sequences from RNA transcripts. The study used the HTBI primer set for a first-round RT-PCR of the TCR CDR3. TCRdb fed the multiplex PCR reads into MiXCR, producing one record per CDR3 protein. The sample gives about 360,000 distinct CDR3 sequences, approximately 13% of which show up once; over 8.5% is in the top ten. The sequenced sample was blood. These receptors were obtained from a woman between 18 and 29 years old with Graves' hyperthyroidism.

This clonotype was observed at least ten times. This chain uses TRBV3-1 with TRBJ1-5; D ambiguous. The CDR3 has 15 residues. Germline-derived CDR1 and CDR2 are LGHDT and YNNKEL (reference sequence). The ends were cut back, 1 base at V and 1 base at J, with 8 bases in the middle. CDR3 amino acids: CASSQGGGSNQPQHF. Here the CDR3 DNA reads TGTGCCAGCAGCCAAGGGGGAGGAAGCAATCAGCCCCAGCATTTT.

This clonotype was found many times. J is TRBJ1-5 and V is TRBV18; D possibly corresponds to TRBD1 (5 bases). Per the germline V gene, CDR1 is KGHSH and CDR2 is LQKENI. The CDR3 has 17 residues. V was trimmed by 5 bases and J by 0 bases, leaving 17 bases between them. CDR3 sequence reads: CASSILSPRGSNQPQHF. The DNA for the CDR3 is TGTGCCAGCTCAATACTTTCTCCAAGGGGTAGCAATCAGCCCCAGCATTTT.

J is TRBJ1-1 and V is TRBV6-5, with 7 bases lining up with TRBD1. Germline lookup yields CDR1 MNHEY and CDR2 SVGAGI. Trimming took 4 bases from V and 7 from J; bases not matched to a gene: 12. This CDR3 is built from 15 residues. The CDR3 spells CASSFQYGAGGEAFF. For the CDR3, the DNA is TGTGCCAGCAGTTTCCAGTACGGAGCAGGGGGTGAAGCTTTCTTT.

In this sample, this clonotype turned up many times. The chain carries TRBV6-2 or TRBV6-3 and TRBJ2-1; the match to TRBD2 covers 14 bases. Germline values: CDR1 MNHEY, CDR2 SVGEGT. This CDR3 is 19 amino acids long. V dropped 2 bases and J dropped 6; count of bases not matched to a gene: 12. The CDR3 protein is CASSYGTGRLAGGPNEQFF. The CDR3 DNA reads TGTGCCAGCAGTTACGGGACAGGCCGACTAGCGGGAGGGCCCAATGAGCAGTTCTTC.